This T cell receptor (beta chain) came from a study of blood T cell repertoires in COVID-19. Study as a whole: Material from acute and convalescent COVID-19 was sourced from the United States, Italy and Spain.

This table comes from immunoSEQ multiplex PCR, and its TCRdb copy is limited to in-frame clones, with some not included. The data contain 95,000 to 120,000 clones, roughly 70% of them singletons. CDR1 is SGHTA, CDR2 FQGNSA, per germline. Trimming at V came to 5 bases and at J to 3 bases, leaving 10 bases not matched to a gene. The CDR3 sequence is 16 residues long. The sample comprised peripheral blood. The sequence derives from a woman aged 40-49 years with acute or convalescent COVID-19. The rearrangement links TRBV7-2 to TRBJ2-1; 7 nucleotides agree with TRBD1. CDR3 sequence (DNA): TGTGCCAGCAGCCCTCCGGGACAGAACCTCTACAATGAGCAGTTCTTC. Its protein is CASSPPGQNLYNEQFF.